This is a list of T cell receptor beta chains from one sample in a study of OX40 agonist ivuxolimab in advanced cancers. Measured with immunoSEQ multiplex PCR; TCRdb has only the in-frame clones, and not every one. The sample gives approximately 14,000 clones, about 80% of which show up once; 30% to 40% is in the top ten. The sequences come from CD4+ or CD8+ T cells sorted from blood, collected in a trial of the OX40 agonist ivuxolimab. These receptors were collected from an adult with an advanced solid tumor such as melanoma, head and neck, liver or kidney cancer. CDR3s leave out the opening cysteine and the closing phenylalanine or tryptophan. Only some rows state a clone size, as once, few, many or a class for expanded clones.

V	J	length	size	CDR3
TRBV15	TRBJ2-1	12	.	ATTLRTGNNEQF
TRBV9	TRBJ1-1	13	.	ASSVEGHTNTEAF
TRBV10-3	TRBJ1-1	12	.	AIRDRAANTEAF
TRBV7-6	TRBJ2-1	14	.	ASSRGVRGSRNEQF
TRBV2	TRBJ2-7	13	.	ASSESLAGLYEQY
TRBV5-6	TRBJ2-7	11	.	ASNPDGDYEQY
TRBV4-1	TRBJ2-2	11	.	ASSQGGTGELF
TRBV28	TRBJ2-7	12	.	ASSPPGSAYEQY
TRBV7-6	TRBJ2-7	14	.	ASSSPTDPAGNEQY
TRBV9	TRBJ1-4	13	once	ASSAEGDTNDELF
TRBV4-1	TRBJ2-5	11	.	ASSTVYQETQY
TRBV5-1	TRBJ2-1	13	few	ASSPEQGVRSEQF
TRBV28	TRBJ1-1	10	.	ASSLTGTEAF
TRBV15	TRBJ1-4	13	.	ATSRERTPNEKLF
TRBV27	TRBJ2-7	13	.	ASTSRPAGVDEQY
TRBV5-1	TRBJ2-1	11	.	ASSLGTSNEQF
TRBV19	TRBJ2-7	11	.	ASSFGLNYEQY
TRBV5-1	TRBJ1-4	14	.	ASSPSMIGTNEKLF
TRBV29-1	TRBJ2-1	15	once	SVEGRCGRDSYNEQF
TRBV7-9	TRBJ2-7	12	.	ASSLFDRGYEQY